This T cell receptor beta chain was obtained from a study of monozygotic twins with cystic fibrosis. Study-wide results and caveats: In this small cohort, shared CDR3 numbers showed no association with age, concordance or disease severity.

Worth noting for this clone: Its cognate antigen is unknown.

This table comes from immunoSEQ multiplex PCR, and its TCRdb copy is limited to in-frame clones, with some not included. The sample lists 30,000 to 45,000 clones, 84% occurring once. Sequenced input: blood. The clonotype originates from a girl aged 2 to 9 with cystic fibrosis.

The CDR3 DNA follows: TGTGCCAGCAGCTTAAATCCCGGAGGGGCGTACTACGAGCAGTACTTC. This encodes CASSLNPGGAYYEQYF. The chain has TRBV7-2 and TRBJ2-7, with D perhaps matching TRBD2 (6 bases). Trimming took off 2 bases at V and 3 bases at J, with 17 bases between the two ends. The V gene's germline CDR1 is SGHTA and CDR2 FQGNSA. The CDR3 is 16 residues long.